Here is one T cell receptor (beta chain) with its context. These data come from a study of PD-L1 blockade in urothelial cancer. Study at large: Analysis of blood occurred 3 weeks (second dose) and 6 weeks after treatment start.

Individual patients had between 1 and 8 samples, taken pretreatment and on-treatment. The CDR3 length is 15 residues. V was shortened by 1 base and J by 1 base, with 11 bases between the two germline ends. CDR1 is SGHRS, CDR2 YFSETQ, per germline. Only in-frame clones appear in the TCRdb table, and some are missing; sequencing was by immunoSEQ multiplex PCR. The sample has some 30,000 clones, about 88% seen once; the top ten hold over 1.5%. J is TRBJ1-1 and V is TRBV5-1; D gene uncertain. This specimen was PBMCs, taken around atezolizumab (anti-PD-L1) treatment. This clonotype originated in a man in his fifties with urothelial cancer. The CDR3 region is CASSLFNPRNTEAFF. The CDR3, as DNA: TGCGCCAGCAGCTTGTTTAATCCTCGGAACACTGAAGCTTTCTTT.